A single sample gave rise to the 3 T cell receptor beta chains below, sequenced in a study of blood T cell repertoires in COVID-19. Profiling relied on immunoSEQ multiplex PCR, and the TCRdb table lists in-frame clones only, not all of them. The sample records some 270,000 clones, less than 95% being singletons. Material for sequencing was PBMCs or T cells enriched from blood (not recorded which). These receptors all come from a man aged 35 to 55 who had been exposed to COVID-19.

This clone was seen a few times. The chain recombines TRBV19 with TRBJ1-4; the D is unclear. The germline gives CDR1 LNHDA, CDR2 SQIVND (reference sequence). Trimming stripped 3 bases from V and 8 bases from J, with 4 bases between. This CDR3 is 11 amino acids long. CDR3 bases: TGTGCCAGTAGTATGGGCGAAAAACTGTTTTTT. Translation gives CASSMGEKLFF. Filled out from reference TRBV19 and TRBJ1-4, the complete variable domain reads DGGITQSPKYLFRKEGQNVTLSCEQNLNHDAMYWYRQDPGQGLRLIYYSQIVNDFQKGDIAEGYSVSREKKESFPLTVTSAQKNPTAFYLCASSMGEKLFFGSGTQLSVL.

The V and J genes are TRBV2 and TRBJ1-1; 10 bases agree with TRBD1. This CDR3 has 14 residues. Germline CDR1 SNHLY, CDR2 FYNNEI. V dropped 5 bases and J dropped 6; count of bases not matched to a gene: 6. In nucleotides, the CDR3 is TGTGCCAGCAGTAGGACAGGGGGAGGGCCTGAAGCTTTCTTT. This encodes CASSRTGGGPEAFF. The full variable domain, in which reference TRBV2 and TRBJ1-1 provide the parts outside the CDR3, is EPEVTQTPSHQVTQMGQEVILRCVPISNHLYFYWYRQILGQKVEFLVSFYNNEISEKSEIFDDQFSVERPDGSNFTLKIRSTKLEDSAMYFCASSRTGGGPEAFFGQGTRLTVV.

This chain uses TRBV6-5 with TRBJ2-7, with D tentatively TRBD2 (6 bases). Per the germline V gene, CDR1 is MNHEY and CDR2 is SVGAGI. The V end lost 8 bases, the J end lost 5 bases, and 13 bases lay between the germline ends. This CDR3 comprises 12 residues. CDR3 in amino acids: CASAGSFDEQYF. DNA of the CDR3: TGTGCCAGCGCGGGGAGTTTTGACGAGCAGTACTTC.